Below, 23 T cell receptor beta chains from the same sample are listed, as sequenced in a study of PD-L1 blockade in urothelial cancer. The data were produced by immunoSEQ multiplex PCR, yet TCRdb's version contains in-frame clones alone and is incomplete. The profile shows 90,000 or so clones, roughly nine tenths of them singletons. The sample's time point: pretreatment peripheral blood. The sequencing used PBMCs, collected around atezolizumab (anti-PD-L1) treatment. The receptors here all came from a woman older than 75 with urothelial cancer.

CDR3 sequence: CASRWDRVNTEAFF. CDR3 bases: TGCGCCAGCAGGTGGGACAGGGTGAACACTGAAGCTTTCTTT. This chain links TRBV4-1 with TRBJ1-1, with 9 bases identical to TRBD1. This CDR3 region has 14 residues. V trimming: 6 bases; J trimming: 0 bases; junction bases outside the gene matches: 2. Germline V lookup: CDR1 MGHRA, CDR2 YSYEKL.

The chain links TRBV19 to TRBJ1-2, with D perhaps matching TRBD1 (5 bases). Between the trimmed V and J ends, which lost 3 bases and 2 bases, there was a span of 10 bases. The CDR3 is 14 residues long. The V gene's germline CDR1 is LNHDA and CDR2 SQIVND (reference sequence). CDR3 region: CASSIRTTNYGYTF. CDR3 coding DNA: TGTGCCAGTAGTATCCGGACAACCAACTATGGCTACACCTTC.

The genes are TRBV10-3 and TRBJ2-7; D perhaps matches TRBD2 (6 bases). Germline CDR1 ENHRY, CDR2 SYGVKD. This CDR3 has 18 amino acids. V lost 2 bases to trimming and J lost 0 bases, with 20 bases between them. The CDR3 DNA reads as TGTGCCATCAGTGAGACCGGTGTAGGAGGGGACTCCTCCTACGAGCAGTACTTC. The encoded protein is CAISETGVGGDSSYEQYF.

This chain connects TRBV6-5 to TRBJ1-1; 7 nucleotides match TRBD1. Germline CDR1 is MNHEY and CDR2 is SVGAGI. There are 13 residues in the CDR3. The junction had 1 base not matched to a gene; V was cut back by 2 bases and J by 4 bases. The CDR3 loop is CASSYNRGTEAFF. The CDR3 DNA reads TGTGCCAGCAGTTACAACAGGGGCACTGAAGCTTTCTTT.

Here the CDR3 reads CATAGGSTDTQYF. CDR3 DNA: TGTGCCACCGCGGGAGGCAGCACAGATACGCAGTATTTT. The chain couples TRBV10-3 to TRBJ2-3; 8 positions agree with TRBD2. V lost 10 bases and J lost 0; bases outside the gene matches: 3. Germline CDR1 reads ENHRY; CDR2 reads SYGVKD. There are 13 residues in the CDR3.

This clone came up once. The V and J genes are TRBV2 and TRBJ1-1, with D maybe TRBD1 (6 bases). CDR3 length: 13 residues. V was cut by 5 bases and J by 6 bases, with 13 bases left in between. The V gene's germline CDR1 is SNHLY and CDR2 FYNNEI. The CDR3 DNA reads TGTGCCAGCAGTATTGACAGGCGCGCTGAAGCTTTCTTT. Its protein product is CASSIDRRAEAFF. The complete variable domain, with remaining parts taken from reference TRBV2 and TRBJ1-1, reads EPEVTQTPSHQVTQMGQEVILRCVPISNHLYFYWYRQILGQKVEFLVSFYNNEISEKSEIFDDQFSVERPDGSNFTLKIRSTKLEDSAMYFCASSIDRRAEAFFGQGTRLTVV.

The J gene is TRBJ2-2, the V gene TRBV7-9; 7 positions match TRBD2. The germline gives CDR1 SEHNR, CDR2 FQNEAQ (reference sequence). CDR3 size: 16 residues. Trimming at V came to 3 bases and at J to 3 bases, leaving 7 bases not matched to a gene. CDR3 DNA sequence: TGTGCCAGCAGCTTTGTGGCGGGAGTAGACACCGGGGAGCTGTTTTTT. Translation: CASSFVAGVDTGELFF.

The V call is TRBV28, the J call TRBJ2-7, with TRBD1 identical over 10 bases. Germline CDR1 is MDHEN and CDR2 is SYDVKM. V was pared by 9 bases and J by 5 bases, with 13 bases of the junction left unmatched. The CDR3 length is 15 residues. This chain's CDR3 is CASYSWGQGSNEQYF. Written as DNA, the CDR3 is TGTGCCAGTTACAGTTGGGGACAGGGGTCCAACGAGCAGTACTTC.

The CDR3 DNA sequence: TGTGCCAGCAGCTTAACAGGGACAGGGAGGGACTATGGCTACACCTTC. Translation gives CASSLTGTGRDYGYTF. The chain joins TRBV7-3 to TRBJ1-2; TRBD1 matches at 9 bases. Trimming took 0 bases from V and 3 from J; bases not matched to a gene: 5. Per germline, CDR1 SGHTA and CDR2 FQGTGA. This CDR3 has 16 residues.

The chain couples TRBV18 to TRBJ1-1, with 8 bases identical to TRBD1. Germline trimming cut 5 bases from V and 7 bases from J; bases unmatched to any gene: 3. This CDR3 is 12 amino acids long. The germline V gene encodes CDR1 KGHSH and CDR2 LQKENI. CDR3: CASSSQGDEAFF. The CDR3 nucleotides are TGTGCCAGCTCATCACAGGGGGATGAAGCTTTCTTT.

The V call is TRBV14, the J call TRBJ2-7; D ambiguous. This CDR3 has 14 amino acids. CDR1 and CDR2 from the germline V gene are SGHDN and FVKESK. Between the trimmed V and J ends, which lost 1 base and 4 bases, there was a span of 11 bases. The CDR3 coding sequence is TGTGCCAGCAGCCAAGCGGTCTATCCATACGAGCAGTACTTC. Translating it yields CASSQAVYPYEQYF.

This clone was found a few times. This chain links TRBV18 with TRBJ1-5; 8 bases are a match to TRBD1. Trimming cost V 6 bases and J 5 bases; bases outside gene matches: 6. This CDR3 region has 14 residues. The germline CDR1 and CDR2 sequences are KGHSH and LQKENI. DNA for the CDR3: TGTGCCAGCTCCCTCTTGGACAGGGATCAGCCCCAGCATTTT. It codes for CASSLLDRDQPQHF.

The V call is TRBV6-5, the J call TRBJ1-1; TRBD1 agrees at 7 bases. The V segment lost 4 bases and the J segment 4 bases; nucleotides outside the gene matches: 12. The germline V gene has CDR1 MNHEY and CDR2 SVGAGI. The CDR3 consists of 16 residues. CDR3 coding DNA: TGTGCCAGCAGTTCCCCTGGGACAGCCGGCGGCACTGAAGCTTTCTTT. Encoded protein: CASSSPGTAGGTEAFF.

The rearrangement links TRBV9 to TRBJ1-2; D ambiguous. V lost 0 bases and J 5 bases, leaving 14 bases between the germline ends. The CDR3 loop spans 15 amino acids. Germline V CDR1 and CDR2: SGDLS, YYNGEE. The CDR3 DNA sequence: TGTGCCAGCAGCGTAGGAGGAACGGCGGGTTATGGCTACACCTTC. Its protein product is CASSVGGTAGYGYTF.

The gene calls are TRBV6-5 and TRBJ2-1, with TRBD2 identical over 9 bases. Per germline, CDR1 MNHEY and CDR2 SVGAGI. The CDR3 spans 12 residues. V lost 7 bases to trimming and J lost 8 bases; unmatched junction nucleotides: 3. CDR3 bases: TGTGCCAGCAAGCTAGCGGGGTATGAGCAGTTCTTC. Translation gives CASKLAGYEQFF.

This chain connects TRBV10-3 to TRBJ2-3; 7 nucleotides align to TRBD1. Trimming at V came to 5 bases and at J to 3 bases, leaving 5 bases not matched to a gene. Germline CDR1 and CDR2: ENHRY and SYGVKD. The CDR3 loop spans 14 amino acids. The CDR3 loop reads CAISQGVRTDTQYF. The CDR3 DNA follows: TGTGCCATCAGTCAGGGGGTAAGGACAGATACGCAGTATTTT.

The rearrangement joins TRBV10-1 to TRBJ1-5, with 7 bases fitting TRBD1. V trimming: 3 bases; J trimming: 3 bases; junction bases outside the gene matches: 5. This CDR3 is 15 amino acids long. CDR1 is WNHNN and CDR2 is SYGVQD in the germline V gene (reference sequence). DNA for the CDR3: TGCGCCAGCAGTGAAGGGACAGCGCCCAATCAGCCCCAGCATTTT. Amino acids: CASSEGTAPNQPQHF.

This clone was recorded once. The rearrangement uses TRBV2 and TRBJ2-7, with TRBD2 identical over 12 bases. Germline assignment: CDR1 SNHLY and CDR2 FYNNEI. V lost 8 bases and J lost 4; bases outside the gene matches: 9. The CDR3 loop spans 15 amino acids. CDR3 loop: CASGTTSGRRYEQYF. CDR3 nucleotide sequence: TGTGCCAGCGGAACGACTAGCGGGAGAAGGTACGAGCAGTACTTC.

The genes are TRBV27 and TRBJ2-7; 14 bases match TRBD2. There are 17 residues in the CDR3. After removal of 5 bases from V and 5 bases from J, the junction contained 11 bases not matched to a gene. Germline V gene lookup returns CDR1 MNHEY and CDR2 SMNVEV (reference sequence). The CDR3 protein is CASSPRLAGGRPDEQYF. The DNA of the CDR3 is TGTGCCAGCAGTCCGAGACTAGCGGGAGGGCGCCCGGACGAGCAGTACTTC.

V usage is TRBV2 and J usage is TRBJ2-1; TRBD2 matches 8 bases. The CDR3 consists of 15 residues. Trimming took 3 bases from V and 2 from J; bases not matched to a gene: 3. Germline V gives CDR1 SNHLY, CDR2 FYNNEI. The CDR3 spells CASSEVAGPYNEQFF. The DNA for the CDR3 is TGTGCCAGCAGTGAGGTAGCGGGACCCTACAATGAGCAGTTCTTC. Together with reference TRBV2 and TRBJ2-1, the CDR3 gives the full variable domain: EPEVTQTPSHQVTQMGQEVILRCVPISNHLYFYWYRQILGQKVEFLVSFYNNEISEKSEIFDDQFSVERPDGSNFTLKIRSTKLEDSAMYFCASSEVAGPYNEQFFGPGTRLTVL.

The genes are TRBV28 and TRBJ2-7; D remains unclear. Germline V CDR1 and CDR2: MDHEN, SYDVKM. V dropped 6 bases and J dropped 3 bases, with 6 bases sitting between them. The CDR3 loop spans 11 amino acids. CDR3 nucleotides: TGTGCCAGCAGCTATCTCTACGAGCAGTACTTC. This codes for CASSYLYEQYF.

CDR3 loop: CASGFTGQGNNEQYF. CDR3 coding DNA: TGTGCCAGCGGATTTACGGGACAGGGCAACAACGAGCAGTACTTC. The V gene is TRBV11-3, the J gene TRBJ2-7, with 9 bases that match TRBD1. The germline gives CDR1 SGHNT, CDR2 YENEEA. V dropped 8 bases and J dropped 5; count of bases not matched to a gene: 13. There are 15 residues in the CDR3.

This clone is a singleton in its sample. The chain uses TRBV7-2 and TRBJ2-7; TRBD2 aligns across 12 bases. CDR1 SGHTA and CDR2 FQGNSA come from the germline V gene. This CDR3 is built from 18 residues. The ends lost 3 bases at V and 1 base at J; junction bases unmatched: 10. The CDR3: CASSFRGLAGRTSYEQYF. The CDR3 coding sequence is TGTGCCAGCAGCTTTCGCGGACTAGCGGGACGAACTTCCTACGAGCAGTACTTC.